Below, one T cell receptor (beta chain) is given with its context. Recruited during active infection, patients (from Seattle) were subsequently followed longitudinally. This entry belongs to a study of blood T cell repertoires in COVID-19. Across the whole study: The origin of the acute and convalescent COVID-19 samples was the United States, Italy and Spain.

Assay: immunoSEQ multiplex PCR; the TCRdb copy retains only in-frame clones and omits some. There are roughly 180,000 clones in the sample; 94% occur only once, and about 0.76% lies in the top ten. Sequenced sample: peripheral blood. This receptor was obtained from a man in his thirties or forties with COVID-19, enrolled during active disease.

The CDR3 coding sequence is TGTGCCAGCTTCCTGGGCCGCTCTGGGGCCAACGTCCTGACTTTC. It specifies CASFLGRSGANVLTF. The chain links TRBV7-9 to TRBJ2-6; D not resolved. The CDR3 contains 15 residues. Germline V gene lookup returns CDR1 SEHNR and CDR2 FQNEAQ (reference sequence). V lost 8 bases and J 0 bases, leaving 11 bases between the germline ends.